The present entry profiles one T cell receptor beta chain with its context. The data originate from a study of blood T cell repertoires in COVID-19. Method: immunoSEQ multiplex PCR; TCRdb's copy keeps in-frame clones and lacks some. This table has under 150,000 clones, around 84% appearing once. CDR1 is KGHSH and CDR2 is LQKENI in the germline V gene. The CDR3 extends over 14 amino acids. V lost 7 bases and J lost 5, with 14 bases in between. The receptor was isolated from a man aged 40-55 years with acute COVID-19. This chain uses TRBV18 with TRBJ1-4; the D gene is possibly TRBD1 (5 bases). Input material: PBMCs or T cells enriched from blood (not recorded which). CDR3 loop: CASFMGGPNEKLFF. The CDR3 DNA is TGTGCCAGCTTCATGGGGGGACCGAATGAAAAACTGTTTTTT.